This T cell receptor (beta chain) appears in the sequencing data of a study of shared clonotypes between healthy human individuals. This CDR3 comprises 17 residues. Germline V gene sequence: CDR1 MDHEN, CDR2 SYDVKM. The germline V and J ends were trimmed by 4 bases and 3 bases, with 19 bases remaining between them. CD45RO-negative cells were positively selected for CCR7, leaving out terminally differentiated effector memory CD45RA+ cells. Donors, without exception, were Caucasian adults residing in Nashville, Tennessee. Measured with immunoSEQ multiplex PCR; TCRdb has only the in-frame clones, and not every one. Of approximately 2,000,000 clones listed, roughly 93% are singletons.

The chain links TRBV28 to TRBJ1-5; no firm D call. The origin of this receptor is a man aged 18 to 29 in good health. Some clones in this sample may be carry-over from other donors' samples. The sample was naive CD8+ T cells from PBMCs. The DNA for the CDR3 is TGTGCCAGCAGTTCGCCCAGCTTCCGCTCCCTCAATCAGCCCCAGCATTTT. Its protein is CASSSPSFRSLNQPQHF.